Listed below are T cell receptor beta chains from one sample, sequenced in a study of Graves' ophthalmopathy and Graves' hyperthyroidism. MiXCR, run by TCRdb on the multiplex PCR reads, gives a single entry per CDR3 protein. The repertoire has around 1,000,000 distinct CDR3 sequences, about 36% of them found once; the top ten carry more than 9.5%. The sample comprised peripheral blood or thyroid tissue (not recorded which). Every receptor here comes from an adult man with Graves' hyperthyroidism. Both conserved end residues are part of each CDR3. D genes are given only for firm matches. Clone size is given for some rows only: seen once, a few or many times, or a class if the clone is expanded.

TRBV20-1,many,-,TRBJ1-2,CSAPQGSNYGYTF,TGCAGTGCACCCCAGGGCAGTAACTATGGCTACACCTTC
TRBV19,many,-,TRBJ1-5,CATQTGSQPQHF,TGTGCCACCCAGACAGGTTCACAGCCCCAGCATTTT
TRBV10-2,-,TRBD1,TRBJ1-2,CASSEGQVATNYGYTF,TGCGCCAGCAGTGAAGGACAGGTGGCCACTAACTATGGCTACACCTTC
TRBV11-2,many,-,TRBJ1-3,CASSPTGHSGNTIYF,TGTGCCAGCAGCCCCACGGGGCACTCTGGAAACACCATATATTTT
TRBV7-9,-,-,TRBJ2-7,CASTGKVADSSYEQYF,TGTGCCAGCACCGGAAAGGTCGCGGACAGTTCCTACGAGCAGTACTTC
TRBV6-5,many,-,TRBJ2-6,CASSRSTSGANVLTF,TGTGCCAGCAGCCGATCGACATCTGGGGCCAACGTCCTGACTTTC
TRBV19,-,TRBD1,TRBJ2-7,CASTAGQGSYEQYF,TGTGCCAGTACGGCGGGACAGGGCTCCTACGAGCAGTACTTC
TRBV7-3,many,-,TRBJ2-5,CASSGGGGPQETQYF,TGTGCCAGCAGCGGGGGAGGGGGCCCCCAAGAGACCCAGTACTTC
TRBV20-1,-,-,TRBJ1-5,CSRGHLGPQHF,TGCAGCCGGGGACATTTAGGGCCCCAGCATTTT
TRBV2,few,-,TRBJ2-5,CASRRAGGLGETQYF,TGTGCCAGCAGGCGAGCAGGGGGGCTGGGAGAGACCCAGTACTTC
TRBV12-3/TRBV12-4,few,-,TRBJ2-7,CASSLVRERYEQYF,TGTGCCAGCAGTTTAGTTCGGGAGCGCTACGAGCAGTACTTC
TRBV7-9,-,-,TRBJ1-1,CASSLGIQMNTEAFF,TGTGCCAGCAGCTTAGGAATTCAGATGAACACTGAAGCTTTCTTT
TRBV7-7,many,-,TRBJ2-5,CASRDRFQETQYF,TGTGCTAGCAGGGACCGATTCCAAGAGACCCAGTACTTC
TRBV7-8,many,-,TRBJ1-5,CASTVGGSGRNQPQHF,TGTGCCAGCACCGTAGGGGGATCCGGACGCAATCAGCCCCAGCATTTT
TRBV12-3/TRBV12-4,-,-,TRBJ1-2,CASSAAPGNQGYTF,TGTGCCAGCAGTGCAGCTCCGGGAAACCAGGGCTACACCTTC
TRBV3-1,-,-,TRBJ2-5,CASSHTFRAVGEETQYF,TGTGCCAGCAGCCATACCTTCAGGGCCGTCGGAGAAGAGACCCAGTACTTC
TRBV5-1,-,-,TRBJ2-5,CASFLLQETQYF,TGCGCCAGCTTCCTCCTCCAAGAGACCCAGTACTTC
TRBV4-3,many,TRBD1,TRBJ1-2,CASSQEAGGGYTF,TGCGCCAGCAGCCAAGAGGCAGGGGGAGGCTACACCTTC
TRBV24-1,many,TRBD1,TRBJ1-2,CATSDANPLGQGMDYGYTF,TGTGCCACCAGTGATGCGAACCCCCTCGGACAGGGGATGGACTATGGCTACACCTTC
TRBV12-3/TRBV12-4,many,TRBD1,TRBJ1-5,CASSSWDRGNQPQHF,TGTGCCAGCAGTTCCTGGGACAGGGGGAATCAGCCCCAGCATTTT
TRBV4-1,-,-,TRBJ1-1,CASSYDLRGNTEAFF,TGCGCCAGCAGCTACGACCTCAGGGGAAACACTGAAGCTTTCTTT
TRBV7-2,-,-,TRBJ2-6,CASSSGRAGANVLTF,TGTGCCAGCAGCTCAGGCAGGGCTGGGGCCAACGTCCTGACTTTC
TRBV2,many,-,TRBJ1-1,CASNRRALMNTEAFF,TGTGCCAGCAACCGAAGGGCCCTAATGAACACTGAAGCTTTCTTT
TRBV2,-,TRBD2,TRBJ2-5,CASSPWQRGTGETQYF,TGTGCCAGCTCACCCTGGCAGCGGGGCACAGGAGAGACCCAGTACTTC
TRBV9,many,-,TRBJ1-1,CASSVAGQAEAFF,TGTGCCAGCAGCGTAGCTGGCCAGGCTGAAGCTTTCTTT
TRBV7-6,-,TRBD2,TRBJ2-2,CASSSPSGSIAGELFF,TGTGCCAGCAGCTCCCCGAGCGGGAGTATCGCCGGGGAGCTGTTTTTT
TRBV20-1,-,-,TRBJ2-7,CSARFGGVVHEQYF,TGCAGTGCTAGATTCGGAGGGGTCGTCCACGAGCAGTACTTC
TRBV19,many,-,TRBJ1-5,CASSPKDLSQPQHF,TGTGCCAGTAGTCCAAAAGACTTGAGCCAGCCCCAGCATTTT
TRBV20-1,-,-,TRBJ2-7,CSARDLFYEQYF,TGCAGTGCTAGAGATCTCTTCTATGAGCAGTACTTC